This entry features one T cell receptor (beta chain) sequence. The CDR3 is made up of 12 amino acids. Trimming removed 6 bases from V and 13 bases from J; junction bases left unmatched: 8. One entry per CDR3 protein results from TCRdb running MiXCR on the RT-PCR reads. The sample holds hundreds of thousands of distinct CDR3 sequences, 14% seen once. The source material was memory CD4+ T cells from blood. The receptor was isolated from a female donor in good health, serving as a healthy control. The genes are TRBV12-3 or TRBV12-4 and TRBJ2-1; TRBD2 agrees at 8 bases. The CDR3 coding sequence is TGTGCCAGCAGAAGCGGGAGTAACATTCAGTTCTTC. Translated, it gives CASRSGSNIQFF.